This T cell receptor (beta chain) originates from a study of T cell responses to AZD1222 COVID-19 vaccine (dated by TCRdb to the early 2020s). Regarding the research as a whole: A total of more than 230 trial participants underwent TCR sequencing, of whom approximately 200 had received two doses of AZD1222 and some 25 had received two doses of the MenACWY control vaccine. Enrollment into the trials was organized by age into subgroups of 18-55, 56-69 and 70-plus years, and those subgroups contained approximately 160, 26 and 62 TCR-sequenced participants, respectively.

Taken with the paper, the label for time point translates to: baseline before first vaccination. Sample treatment or condition, as interpreted from the label and publication: meningococcal conjugate vaccine given as trial control. Samples from vaccinated people were obtained from the UK trials COV001 and COV002, which included a single-blind randomized controlled phase 2/3 trial of AZD1222 (ChAdOx1 nCoV-19) in healthy adults. For TCRbeta chain sequencing, PBMC samples were collected from trial participants at day 0 and at day 28 after the second dose. V is cut by 5 bases and J by 9 bases, and the space between the germline ends is 22 bases. CDR1 and CDR2 were assigned from the germline V gene as SNHLY and FYNNEI. CDR3 length: 15 amino acids, cysteine to phenylalanine. This entry keeps only the CDR3 DNA: 45 bases, framed from base 1. Beyond this particular receptor, the publication reports: The whole spike protein was spanned by vaccine-associated CD4 TCRs, and dominant responses were seen in regions 160-218 and 743-854. Spike-specific TCR breadth and depth rose significantly after two AZD1222 doses compared with day 0 and with MenACWY recipients. In the small 56-69-year group, the increase in depth fell short of significance, most likely because of low power. Because no day 14 peak-response samples were available, the repertoires could be characterized only after the peak T cell response. Participants were mostly white British and included more females than males, and it was suggested by the authors that clonal diversity may have been underestimated. Conclusions about previously exposed vaccinees were limited because only six AZD1222 recipients were SARS-CoV-2 seropositive at baseline. Reportedly, close to half of the unique spike-specific TCRs recognized epitopes lying outside the regions that are mutated in the B.1.351 and B.1.1.7 variants.

A single count supports this clone. No cognate antigen has been identified for it. The record has no base qualities; no much larger clone is one base away. The CDR3 regions of human TCRbeta chains were analyzed by immunosequencing. Under the source paper's analysis protocol: Repertoire TCRs were checked for matches against a reference library of SARS-CoV-2-specific TCRs that had been generated using the MIRA antigen-specificity platform. Breadth was defined as the fraction of unique TCRs that were SARS-CoV-2-associated. Depth was defined as the fraction of total T cells that were SARS-CoV-2-associated. Using the MIRA data, each spike-specific TCR was assigned both to the spike region to which the TCR was reactive and to a CD4 or CD8 class. Log10-transformed breadth and depth values were compared by one-way ANOVA with Sidak's multiple comparisons tests. The immuneACCESS repertoire file appears here via TCRdb, limited to in-frame rearrangements. These files lack a portion of the clones; in checked studies, under half of the deficit traces to unresolved V genes, and the cause of the others is not known. D and trimming were read from the DNA, whereas the V and J calls and clone size are those reported in that table. In all, the sample holds 150,000 to 200,000 clones, and roughly nine tenths of those were seen once. In total, the top ten clones hold around 4.5% of the sample.

The chain employs TRBV2 and TRBJ2-5; a tentative D match to TRBD2 spans 6 bases. The sequencing here drew on peripheral blood, taken on day 0 of MenACWY control vaccination. The receptor comes from an adult in good health. The nucleotide sequence is given as TGTGCCAGCAGTTCGTCCGGGACTCCGGGTAGGGCCCAGTACTTC. This translates into CASSSSGTPGRAQYF. Joined to the reference TRBV2 and TRBJ2-5 proteins, this CDR3 gives the full variable domain: EPEVTQTPSHQVTQMGQEVILRCVPISNHLYFYWYRQILGQKVEFLVSFYNNEISEKSEIFDDQFSVERPDGSNFTLKIRSTKLEDSAMYFCASSSSGTPGRAQYFGPGTRLLVL.